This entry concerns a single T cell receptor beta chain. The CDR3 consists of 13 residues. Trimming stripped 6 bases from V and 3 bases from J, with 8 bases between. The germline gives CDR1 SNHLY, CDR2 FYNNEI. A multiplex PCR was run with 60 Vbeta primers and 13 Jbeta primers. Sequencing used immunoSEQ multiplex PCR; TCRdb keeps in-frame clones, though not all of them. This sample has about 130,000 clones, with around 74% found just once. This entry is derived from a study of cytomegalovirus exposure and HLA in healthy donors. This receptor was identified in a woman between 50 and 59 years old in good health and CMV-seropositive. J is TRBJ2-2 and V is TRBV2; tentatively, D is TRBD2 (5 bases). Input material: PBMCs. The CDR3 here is CASRTTDTGELFF. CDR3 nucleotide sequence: TGTGCCAGCAGGACTACCGACACCGGGGAGCTGTTTTTT.